This TCR beta chain was profiled in a study of post-analysis software for immune sequencing data. Turning to the study itself: The courses of disease that were included comprised relapsing-remitting, secondary progressive and progressive-relapsing multiple sclerosis. Study-wide results and limits: Samples made in the same batch grouped tightly together by F measure. Versus controls, multiple sclerosis patients showed significantly lower diversity (normalized Chao1).

The authors incorporated unique molecular identifiers into the TCR beta cDNA libraries. It was from roughly 0.93 to 9.6 million T cells that 500,000 or so cDNA molecules came. Each CDR3 protein gets one entry after TCRdb re-called the PCR reads with MiXCR. The table includes fewer than 850,000 distinct CDR3 sequences, 35% to 55% detected once. Points on this clonotype: Its matching antigen is unknown.

The sequenced material came from blood. The receptor was derived from a girl between 10 and 17 years old with multiple sclerosis.

The CDR3 sequence is CASRNGGNEQFF. CDR3 sequence (DNA): TGTGCCAGCAGGAATGGGGGCAATGAGCAGTTCTTC. The chain uses TRBV6-5 and TRBJ2-1; tentatively, D is TRBD1 or TRBD2 (5 bases each). In germline, CDR1 is MNHEY, CDR2 SVGAGI. The CDR3 covers 12 residues. The V end lost 6 bases, the J end lost 6 bases, and 9 bases lay between the germline ends.